The 30 T cell receptor beta chains given below trace back to one sample, sequenced in a study of Tregs in tolerant kidney transplant recipients. Profiled with immunoSEQ multiplex PCR; TCRdb holds only in-frame clones, not every one. The top ten clones hold 0.3% to 0.4% of a sample with roughly 80,000 clones, more than 85% of them seen once. The input for sequencing was Tregs from blood, taken before the transplant. The receptor set was obtained from a human donor who received a combined kidney and bone marrow transplant.

The J gene is TRBJ2-2, the V gene TRBV11-2; a possible D gene is TRBD1 (6 bases). V lost 0 bases and J lost 6, with 8 bases in between. The V gene's germline CDR1 is SGHAT and CDR2 FQNNGV. This CDR3 is built from 14 residues. Here the CDR3 reads CASSLDRGSGELFF. The CDR3 nucleotides are TGTGCCAGCAGCTTAGACAGGGGATCCGGGGAGCTGTTTTTT.

This chain connects TRBV4-1 to TRBJ1-4; D perhaps matches TRBD1 (6 bases). Germline values: CDR1 MGHRA, CDR2 YSYEKL. This CDR3 comprises 16 residues. V was clipped by 1 base and J by 4 bases, with 13 bases between them. The CDR3 loop reads CASSQVWGGGNEKLFF. The CDR3 region has the DNA TGCGCCAGCAGCCAAGTTTGGGGAGGGGGTAATGAAAAACTGTTTTTT.

The chain combines TRBV19 with TRBJ1-1; D not resolved. Per germline, CDR1 LNHDA and CDR2 SQIVND (reference sequence). V dropped 5 bases and J dropped 0 bases, with 13 bases sitting between them. CDR3 length: 15 residues. The chain's CDR3 is CASSVIDSMNTEAFF. CDR3 bases: TGTGCCAGTAGTGTAATAGACTCCATGAACACTGAAGCTTTCTTT. The full variable domain, its missing parts supplied by reference TRBV19 and TRBJ1-1, is DGGITQSPKYLFRKEGQNVTLSCEQNLNHDAMYWYRQDPGQGLRLIYYSQIVNDFQKGDIAEGYSVSREKKESFPLTVTSAQKNPTAFYLCASSVIDSMNTEAFFGQGTRLTVV.

The chain is built from TRBV7-9 and TRBJ1-5, with D perhaps TRBD1 (5 bases). The V and J ends lost 4 bases and 3 bases respectively, with 10 bases between them. Germline loops: CDR1 SEHNR, CDR2 FQNEAQ (reference sequence). The CDR3 contains 14 residues. The chain's CDR3 is CASSSDSTNQPQHF. The CDR3 bases are TGTGCCAGCAGCTCAGACAGTACCAATCAGCCCCAGCATTTT.

The gene calls are TRBV6-5 and TRBJ1-1, with D unresolved. The germline V gene encodes CDR1 MNHEY and CDR2 SVGAGI. V lost 0 bases and J 5 bases, leaving 10 bases between the germline ends. CDR3 length: 14 amino acids. This CDR3 is CASSYSGIETEAFF. Here the CDR3 DNA reads TGTGCCAGCAGTTACTCAGGGATTGAAACTGAAGCTTTCTTT.

The CDR3 loop reads CASSLWDLAGASYEQYF. Written as DNA, the CDR3 is TGTGCCAGCAGTTTATGGGATCTAGCGGGAGCCTCCTACGAGCAGTACTTC. The chain combines TRBV28 with TRBJ2-7, with TRBD2 matching over 10 bases. The CDR3 has 17 amino acids. V dropped 0 bases and J dropped 0; count of bases not matched to a gene: 5. Per the germline V gene, CDR1 is MDHEN and CDR2 is SYDVKM.

This clone appeared a single time. The V and J genes are TRBV2 and TRBJ2-6; D is uncertain. V lost 4 bases and J 2 bases, leaving 9 bases between the germline ends. CDR3 length: 15 residues. CDR1 and CDR2 (germline): SNHLY, FYNNEI. CDR3 amino acids: CASSGIGTGANVLTF. In nucleotides, the CDR3 is TGTGCCAGCAGTGGGATTGGTACTGGGGCCAACGTCCTGACTTTC. Full variable domain (remainder filled in from reference TRBV2 and TRBJ2-6): EPEVTQTPSHQVTQMGQEVILRCVPISNHLYFYWYRQILGQKVEFLVSFYNNEISEKSEIFDDQFSVERPDGSNFTLKIRSTKLEDSAMYFCASSGIGTGANVLTFGAGSRLTVL.

This clone was observed a single time. The junction and the germline gene differ at one end; a read error may be behind it. The chain recombines TRBV11-1 with TRBJ1-3; D remains ambiguous. This CDR3 contains 13 residues. In germline, CDR1 is SGHAT, CDR2 FQDESV (reference sequence). The CDR3 bases are TGTGCCAGCAGCTTGTTATTTGGAAGCACCATATATTTT. This gives the protein CASSLLFGSTIYF.

This clone was seen only once. The chain uses TRBV5-1 and TRBJ2-7; 9 bases map to TRBD1. Trimming at V came to 6 bases and at J to 6 bases, leaving 7 bases not matched to a gene. The CDR3 runs to 13 residues. Germline V gene data show CDR1 as SGHRS and CDR2 as YFSETQ. CDR3 DNA: TGCGCCAGCACCGGACAGGGGCGCGGCGAGCAGTACTTC. It specifies CASTGQGRGEQYF. Using reference TRBV5-1 and TRBJ2-7 for the parts outside the CDR3, the full variable domain is KAGVTQTPRYLIKTRGQQVTLSCSPISGHRSVSWYQQTPGQGLQFLFEYFSETQRNKGNFPGRFSGRQFSNSRSEMNVSTLELGDSALYLCASTGQGRGEQYFGPGTRLTVT.

The genes are TRBV7-9 and TRBJ1-1; D ambiguous. Germline V gives CDR1 SEHNR, CDR2 FQNEAQ (reference sequence). CDR3 length equals 13 residues. Between the trimmed V and J ends, which lost 3 bases and 1 base, there was a span of 6 bases. The CDR3: CASSFSGNTEAFF. The CDR3, as DNA: TGTGCCAGCAGCTTTTCGGGGAACACTGAAGCTTTCTTT.

V is TRBV5-1 and J is TRBJ2-7, with TRBD1 identical over 8 bases. Germline-derived CDR1 and CDR2 are SGHRS and YFSETQ. This CDR3 has 16 amino acids. V was clipped by 5 bases and J by 8 bases; unmatched bases: 18. The CDR3 DNA reads TGCGCCAGCAGTTCCACTGGACAGGGAATGGCTAAAAAGCAGTACTTC. This sequence encodes CASSSTGQGMAKKQYF.

CDR3 in amino acids: CASNKGAAYEQYF. For the CDR3, the DNA is TGTGCCAGCAATAAGGGAGCGGCCTACGAGCAGTACTTC. The chain joins TRBV6-1 to TRBJ2-7, with D possibly being TRBD2 (5 bases). The CDR3 consists of 13 residues. The germline CDR1 and CDR2 sequences are MNHNS and SASEGT. The V end lost 7 bases, the J end lost 2 bases, and 12 bases lay between the germline ends.

The chain is built from TRBV11-2 and TRBJ2-1; weak D call: TRBD1 (6 bases). Trimming removed 4 bases from V and 0 bases from J, with 16 bases in between. Per the germline V gene, CDR1 is SGHAT and CDR2 is FQNNGV. The CDR3 extends over 17 amino acids. The DNA of the CDR3 is TGTGCCAGCAGCTCACCCCTAGGGGGAATCTCCTACAATGAGCAGTTCTTC. Amino acids: CASSSPLGGISYNEQFF.

The rearrangement links TRBV7-9 to TRBJ1-1; D is ambiguous. The V gene's germline CDR1 is SEHNR and CDR2 FQNEAQ (reference sequence). V dropped 3 bases and J dropped 0 bases, with 11 bases sitting between them. The CDR3 is 15 residues long. CDR3 in amino acids: CASSLGGFLNTEAFF. The CDR3, as DNA: TGTGCCAGCAGCTTGGGAGGATTTCTGAACACTGAAGCTTTCTTT.

The rearrangement uses TRBV27 and TRBJ2-3, with a tentative D call TRBD2 (6 bases). Germline V gives CDR1 MNHEY, CDR2 SMNVEV (reference sequence). Trimming left V 0 bases short and J 6 bases short, with 13 bases between. The CDR3 contains 15 residues. The CDR3, as DNA: TGTGCCAGCAGTTTATCGGCAGACGGGAGCGATACGCAGTATTTT. The encoded protein is CASSLSADGSDTQYF.

V usage is TRBV5-5 and J usage is TRBJ2-7; 11 nucleotides line up with TRBD2. CDR3 length: 13 amino acids. The germline V gene encodes CDR1 SGHKS and CDR2 YYEKEE (reference sequence). Losses at the gene ends were 5 bases for V and 6 bases for J; bases not matched to a gene: 4. The chain's CDR3 is CASRQLAGAEQYF. CDR3 nucleotides: TGTGCCAGCAGGCAACTAGCGGGAGCCGAGCAGTACTTC.

The rearrangement links TRBV18 to TRBJ2-5, with 12 bases identical to TRBD2. V was pared by 0 bases and J by 11 bases, with 10 bases of the junction left unmatched. The CDR3 loop spans 16 amino acids. Germline CDR1 reads KGHSH; CDR2 reads LQKENI. The CDR3 here is CASSPPGASGRGEQYF. CDR3 DNA sequence: TGTGCCAGCTCACCACCGGGGGCTAGCGGGAGGGGAGAGCAGTACTTC.

The CDR3, as DNA: TGTGCCAGCAGATGGTCAGTCACGAATCAGCCCCAGCATTTT. Translating it yields CASRWSVTNQPQHF. This sequence joins TRBV2 and TRBJ1-5; D ambiguous. The CDR3 contains 14 residues. Trimming stripped 6 bases from V and 4 bases from J, with 13 bases between. Germline V CDR1 and CDR2: SNHLY, FYNNEI.

The chain employs TRBV14 and TRBJ1-1; 7 nucleotides align to TRBD1. Germline CDR1 and CDR2: SGHDN and FVKESK. CDR3 size: 16 residues. With 3 bases clipped from V and 2 bases from J, the junction kept 9 bases outside the gene matches. The CDR3 DNA reads TGTGCCAGCAGCCAGTTCGGGACAGCAAGTAACACTGAAGCTTTCTTT. This translates into CASSQFGTASNTEAFF.

CDR3 coding DNA: TGTGCCAGCAGCCGCGCTATGGACAGCCGAGAGACCCAGTACTTC. Encoded protein: CASSRAMDSRETQYF. The V and J genes are TRBV9 and TRBJ2-5; a weak D match, TRBD1 (6 bases). CDR3 length: 15 residues. The germline V and J ends were trimmed by 4 bases and 4 bases, with 17 bases remaining between them. From germline, CDR1 is SGDLS and CDR2 YYNGEE.

The gene calls are TRBV6-5 and TRBJ2-3; no firm D call. Trimming took off 5 bases at V and 8 bases at J, with 20 bases between the two ends. This CDR3 is built from 15 residues. Germline V gene data show CDR1 as MNHEY and CDR2 as SVGAGI. The CDR3 here is CASSQGRPTVGTQYF. In DNA, the CDR3 is TGTGCCAGCAGTCAAGGTCGACCGACGGTCGGTACGCAGTATTTT.

The chain carries TRBV18 and TRBJ2-7; 10 bases are a match to TRBD2. This CDR3 has 14 amino acids. Germline lookup yields CDR1 KGHSH and CDR2 LQKENI. Trimming took 4 bases from V and 2 from J; bases not matched to a gene: 2. This CDR3 reads CASSRGTSAYEQYF. In DNA, the CDR3 is TGTGCCAGCTCACGGGGGACTAGCGCCTACGAGCAGTACTTC.

V is TRBV9 and J is TRBJ2-2, with D maybe TRBD2 (6 bases). Deletions cut 3 bases from V and 2 bases from J, with 11 bases between. The CDR3 has 15 amino acids. Germline loops: CDR1 SGDLS, CDR2 YYNGEE. Written as DNA, the CDR3 is TGTGCCAGCAGCGCTCAGGGACTTAACACCGGGGAGCTGTTTTTT. Residues: CASSAQGLNTGELFF. The full variable domain, in which reference TRBV9 and TRBJ2-2 provide the parts outside the CDR3, is DSGVTQTPKHLITATGQRVTLRCSPRSGDLSVYWYQQSLDQGLQFLIQYYNGEERAKGNILERFSAQQFPDLHSELNLSSLELGDSALYFCASSAQGLNTGELFFGEGSRLTVL.

V usage is TRBV7-3 and J usage is TRBJ2-1; TRBD2 agrees at 10 bases. The CDR3 runs 14 residues. Germline V gene sequence: CDR1 SGHTA, CDR2 FQGTGA. Unmatched junction bases numbered 8, after V lost 0 bases and J lost 15 bases. This CDR3 is CASSLTASGRSMFF. The CDR3 bases are TGTGCCAGCAGCTTAACTGCTAGCGGGAGAAGCATGTTCTTC.

This chain uses TRBV21-1 with TRBJ1-2. TRBV21-1 is an annotated pseudogene. CDR3 length equals 15 residues. The CDR3 nucleotides read TGTGCCAGTATGACCGCCGGCCTCGTGGACTATGGCTACACCTTC. Protein product: CASMTAGLVDYGYTF.

The J gene is TRBJ1-1, the V gene TRBV30; no reliable D call. The CDR3 has 14 residues. V lost 0 bases to trimming and J lost 7 bases, with 15 bases between them. The germline gives CDR1 GTSNPN, CDR2 SVGIG (reference sequence). The CDR3, as DNA: TGTGCCTGGAGTGTACACCGACAAAAAATTGAAGCTTTCTTT. Its protein is CAWSVHRQKIEAFF.

The chain recombines TRBV19 with TRBJ1-1; a weak D match, TRBD1 (5 bases). V lost 1 base to trimming and J lost 4 bases, with 10 bases between them. Germline values: CDR1 LNHDA, CDR2 SQIVND (reference sequence). CDR3 size: 14 residues. The CDR3 coding sequence is TGTGCCAGTAGTATAGGAGAGGGGAGCACTGAAGCTTTCTTT. It codes for CASSIGEGSTEAFF.

The V gene is TRBV6-7, the J gene TRBJ2-2; TRBD1 matches 8 bases. TRBV6-7 is classed as an ORF, of uncertain function. The CDR3 extends over 15 amino acids. J lost 5 bases, V lost 6 bases, and 8 bases had no gene match. The CDR3 is CASRQTGGFTGELFF. The CDR3 coding sequence is TGTGCCAGCAGACAAACAGGGGGTTTTACCGGGGAGCTGTTTTTT.

The V gene is TRBV6-5, the J gene TRBJ2-7; 10 bases match TRBD2. Germline trimming cut 5 bases from V and 0 bases from J; bases unmatched to any gene: 4. The CDR3 is made up of 15 amino acids. The germline CDR1 and CDR2 sequences are MNHEY and SVGAGI. CDR3 protein: CASSPGLAFSYEQYF. DNA for the CDR3: TGTGCCAGCAGTCCGGGACTAGCGTTCTCCTACGAGCAGTACTTC.

The V call is TRBV7-9, the J call TRBJ2-2; D gene uncertain. The V and J ends lost 5 bases and 0 bases respectively, with 13 bases between them. Germline V lookup: CDR1 SEHNR, CDR2 FQNEAQ (reference sequence). This CDR3 contains 16 residues. CDR3 region: CASSALTPANTGELFF. The CDR3 region has the DNA TGTGCCAGCAGCGCGTTAACCCCCGCGAACACCGGGGAGCTGTTTTTT.